These 5 T cell receptor beta chains were sequenced from one sample in a study of blood T cell repertoires in COVID-19. Only in-frame clones appear in the TCRdb table, and some are missing; sequencing was by immunoSEQ multiplex PCR. This table holds around 100,000 clones, under 85% found once. The sequencing sample was made of peripheral blood. The origin of the receptors is a human donor in a cohort sampled during active COVID-19.

The J gene is TRBJ2-3, the V gene TRBV9; a possible D gene is TRBD2 (6 bases). V was shortened by 0 bases and J by 2 bases, with 16 bases between the two germline ends. The CDR3 extends over 17 amino acids. The germline gives CDR1 SGDLS, CDR2 YYNGEE. This CDR3 reads CASSVGGGSFSTDTQYF. Here the CDR3 DNA reads TGTGCCAGCAGCGTAGGTGGGGGGAGTTTCTCCACAGATACGCAGTATTTT.

V gene TRBV19 combines with J gene TRBJ1-3; TRBD1 agrees at 8 bases. This CDR3 contains 14 residues. Germline loops: CDR1 LNHDA, CDR2 SQIVND (reference sequence). V shed 6 bases and J 0 bases; nucleotides not matched to a gene: 1. The CDR3 DNA sequence: TGTGCCAGTAGGACAGGGGCCTCTGGAAACACCATATATTTT. Residues: CASRTGASGNTIYF. The full variable domain, in which reference TRBV19 and TRBJ1-3 provide the parts outside the CDR3, is DGGITQSPKYLFRKEGQNVTLSCEQNLNHDAMYWYRQDPGQGLRLIYYSQIVNDFQKGDIAEGYSVSREKKESFPLTVTSAQKNPTAFYLCASRTGASGNTIYFGEGSWLTVV.

V gene TRBV24-1 combines with J gene TRBJ2-7; 7 nucleotides align to TRBD1. The germline gives CDR1 KGHDR, CDR2 SFDVKD. V shed 4 bases and J 1 base; nucleotides not matched to a gene: 6. The CDR3 contains 15 residues. Here the CDR3 DNA reads TGTGCCACCAGTGACCCCCGGGACAGATCCTACGAGCAGTACTTC. Amino acids: CATSDPRDRSYEQYF.

The rearrangement uses TRBV5-8 and TRBJ2-7, with 7 bases that match TRBD1. Germline V lookup: CDR1 SGHTS, CDR2 YDEGEE. The length of the CDR3 is 18 residues. The ends lost 3 bases at V and 2 bases at J; junction bases unmatched: 17. The CDR3 bases are TGTGCCAGCAGCTCTCTCCGCCAACAGGGGTTGGGGACCTACGAGCAGTACTTC. As protein: CASSSLRQQGLGTYEQYF.

The CDR3 protein is CASSLQGSGEQYF. CDR3 DNA: TGTGCCAGCAGCTTACAGGGATCTGGCGAGCAGTACTTC. V usage is TRBV7-2 and J usage is TRBJ2-7, with a possible D match to TRBD1 (5 bases). V was clipped by 2 bases and J by 6 bases, with 11 bases between them. The CDR3 extends over 13 amino acids. Germline loops: CDR1 SGHTA, CDR2 FQGNSA.